These 29 T cell receptor beta chains originate from one sample sequenced in a study of Ad26.COV2.S vaccination and SARS-CoV-2 variants. Documented treatment: 15 to 20 received Ad26.COV2.S at low or high dose, single or two shots; roughly five received placebo; per-sample allocation not given. Following the first vaccine or placebo injection, samples were taken on day 63. Measured with immunoSEQ multiplex PCR; TCRdb has only the in-frame clones, and not every one. The top ten clones hold almost 7.5% of a sample with hundreds of thousands of clones, under 90% of them seen once. The sample here was peripheral blood, taken in a trial of Ad26.COV2.S vaccine versus placebo. All receptors come from a person between 18 and 65 years old who received the Ad26.COV2.S COVID-19 vaccine or a placebo.

V usage is TRBV3-1 (or the pseudogene TRBV3-2) and J usage is TRBJ1-1; D is uncertain. The CDR3 covers 12 residues. Deletions cut 0 bases from V and 5 bases from J, with 4 bases between. CDR1 is LGHDT and CDR2 is YNNKEL in the germline V gene (reference sequence). This CDR3 reads CASSQDRTEAFF. CDR3 coding DNA: TGTGCCAGCAGCCAAGATAGGACTGAAGCTTTCTTT.

V gene TRBV11-2 combines with J gene TRBJ2-7, with 8 bases fitting TRBD2. This CDR3 is built from 15 residues. V was clipped by 1 base and J by 3 bases; unmatched bases: 5. The germline CDR1 and CDR2 sequences are SGHAT and FQNNGV. CDR3 in DNA: TGTGCCAGCAGCTTAGGCGGACTAGCAGTCTACGAGCAGTACTTC. Amino acids: CASSLGGLAVYEQYF.

The V call is TRBV5-1, the J call TRBJ2-1; D is undetermined. The V gene lost 9 bases and the J gene lost 7 bases, with 23 bases spanning the gap. This CDR3 region has 15 residues. Germline V gives CDR1 SGHRS, CDR2 YFSETQ. This chain's CDR3 is CATADGRFLQNEQFF. The CDR3 bases are TGCGCCACCGCTGATGGCCGGTTTTTGCAGAATGAGCAGTTCTTC.

The CDR3 DNA is TGTGCCAGTAGTATTAGTGGGGCCTATCAAGAGACCCAGTACTTC. Protein: CASSISGAYQETQYF. The chain links TRBV19 to TRBJ2-5, with D maybe TRBD1 (5 bases). V shed 3 bases and J shed 2 bases, with 13 bases lying between them. Germline V CDR1 and CDR2: LNHDA, SQIVND (reference sequence). The CDR3 loop spans 15 amino acids.

This clone was detected only once. The gene calls are TRBV5-4 and TRBJ2-5; 13 positions agree with TRBD2. J gave up 3 bases and V 4 bases, and 6 bases lay outside the gene matches. This CDR3 has 16 amino acids. The V gene's germline CDR1 is SGHNT and CDR2 YYREEE (reference sequence). The CDR3 loop is CASSRWTSGGKETQYF. For the CDR3, the DNA is TGTGCCAGCAGCAGATGGACTAGCGGGGGAAAAGAGACCCAGTACTTC.

This clone has just a few counts. The chain recombines TRBV7-9 with TRBJ1-6; no reliable D call. CDR1 and CDR2 (germline): SEHNR, FQNEAQ (reference sequence). The CDR3 is 14 residues long. Trimming cost V 6 bases and J 6 bases, with 12 bases left between them. The CDR3 is CASRFDTTNSPLHF. CDR3 nucleotide sequence: TGTGCCAGCAGATTCGACACCACTAATTCACCCCTCCACTTT.

The rearrangement links TRBV4-3 to TRBJ2-3; the D is unclear. V lost 4 bases, J lost 3 bases, and 11 bases lay in between. CDR3 length: 14 amino acids. Germline V lookup: CDR1 LGHNA, CDR2 YSLEER. The DNA of the CDR3 is TGCGCCAGCAGCCCCCAAGCGTCGACAGATACGCAGTATTTT. It codes for CASSPQASTDTQYF.

The rearrangement links TRBV4-1 to TRBJ1-1; D call uncertain. Deletions cut 0 bases from V and 0 bases from J, with 8 bases between. Germline V gene lookup returns CDR1 MGHRA and CDR2 YSYEKL. The CDR3 loop spans 15 amino acids. In nucleotides, the CDR3 is TGCGCCAGCAGCCAAGATCGGCAGTTGAACACTGAAGCTTTCTTT. It specifies CASSQDRQLNTEAFF.

The chain joins TRBV3-1 (or the pseudogene TRBV3-2) to TRBJ1-2; D not certain. The ends were cut back, 0 bases at V and 5 bases at J, with 10 bases in the middle. CDR3 length equals 14 residues. The germline gives CDR1 LGHDT, CDR2 YNNKEL (reference sequence). The CDR3 spells CASSQDPVKYGYTF. The CDR3 coding sequence is TGTGCCAGCAGCCAAGATCCGGTGAAGTATGGCTACACCTTC.

CDR3 region: CATSRHPRDRDGYTF. The CDR3 DNA follows: TGTGCCACCAGCAGGCACCCAAGGGACAGGGATGGCTACACCTTC. The chain is built from TRBV15 and TRBJ1-2; TRBD1 matches 9 bases. J lost 6 bases, V lost 3 bases, and 8 bases had no gene match. The CDR3 has 15 residues. Germline CDR1 and CDR2: LNHNV and YYDKDF (reference sequence).

The gene calls are TRBV7-9 and TRBJ1-6; D possibly corresponds to TRBD1 (5 bases). The CDR3 is made up of 14 amino acids. CDR1 is SEHNR, CDR2 FQNEAQ, per germline (reference sequence). Deletions cut 3 bases from V and 6 bases from J, with 9 bases between. CDR3 sequence reads: CASSLTAINSPLHF. The CDR3 DNA reads as TGTGCCAGCAGCTTGACAGCGATTAATTCACCCCTCCACTTT. The full variable domain, its missing parts supplied by reference TRBV7-9 and TRBJ1-6, is DTGVSQNPRHKITKRGQNVTFRCDPISEHNRLYWYRQTLGQGPEFLTYFQNEAQLEKSRLLSDRFSAERPKGSFSTLEIQRTEQGDSAMYLCASSLTAINSPLHFGNGTRLTVT.

V gene TRBV15 combines with J gene TRBJ2-5; tentatively, D is TRBD1 (6 bases). V gave up 4 bases and J gave up 5 bases, with 14 bases separating them. There are 14 residues in the CDR3. Germline V gives CDR1 LNHNV, CDR2 YYDKDF (reference sequence). Here the CDR3 reads CATSTHRARETQYF. The CDR3 bases are TGTGCCACCAGCACCCACAGGGCTCGGGAGACCCAGTACTTC.

This chain connects TRBV4-1 to TRBJ1-1, with D unclear. Germline-derived CDR1 and CDR2 are MGHRA and YSYEKL. V gave up 0 bases and J gave up 5 bases, with 13 bases separating them. CDR3 length: 15 amino acids. CDR3 in DNA: TGCGCCAGCAGCCAAGAGGCTGGGGTCGGTACTGAAGCTTTCTTT. Translated: CASSQEAGVGTEAFF.

The chain joins TRBV7-2 to TRBJ1-5, with 7 bases lining up with TRBD1. The CDR3 has 16 amino acids. Trimming removed 3 bases from V and 6 bases from J; junction bases left unmatched: 11. Germline-derived CDR1 and CDR2 are SGHTA and FQGNSA. This chain's CDR3 is CASSLRGGGGGQPQHF. The CDR3 nucleotides read TGTGCCAGCAGCTTGAGAGGGGGCGGAGGTGGTCAGCCCCAGCATTTT.

The chain links TRBV21-1 to TRBJ2-3; no check of the table's D call, TRBD1, against the DNA was made. TRBV21-1 is tagged as a pseudogene. The CDR3 has 17 residues. The CDR3 here is CASSKEEGQGCTDTQYF. The CDR3 coding sequence is TGTGCCAGCAGCAAAGAAGAGGGACAGGGATGCACAGATACGCAGTATTTT.

The chain links TRBV6-2 or TRBV6-3 to TRBJ1-5; D is unresolved. V lost 5 bases and J lost 9, with 20 bases in between. Germline CDR1 reads MNHEY; CDR2 reads SVGEGT. The CDR3 spans 15 residues. The CDR3 sequence: CASSRGTPPLGPQHF. DNA for the CDR3: TGTGCCAGCAGTCGGGGTACACCTCCGCTTGGGCCCCAGCATTTT.

The chain combines TRBV11-3 with TRBJ1-3; D remains unclear. Trimming removed 5 bases from V and 0 bases from J, with 8 bases in between. Germline V CDR1 and CDR2: SGHNT, YENEEA. The CDR3 extends over 14 amino acids. CDR3 in amino acids: CASSPRPSGNTIYF. The CDR3 DNA reads TGTGCCAGCAGCCCCAGACCCTCTGGAAACACCATATATTTT.

V gene TRBV7-2 combines with J gene TRBJ2-7; D is undetermined. The CDR3 is 11 amino acids. Between the trimmed V and J ends, which lost 2 bases and 5 bases, there was a span of 4 bases. Germline values: CDR1 SGHTA, CDR2 FQGNSA. DNA of the CDR3: TGTGCCAGCAGCTTAAAAAACGAGCAGTACTTC. Its translation is CASSLKNEQYF.

The rearrangement joins TRBV11-2 to TRBJ2-1; 14 nucleotides align to TRBD2. V lost 5 bases, J lost 8 bases, and 8 bases stayed unmatched. This CDR3 contains 16 residues. The germline gives CDR1 SGHAT, CDR2 FQNNGV. CDR3 nucleotides: TGTGCCAGCAGCACCCGACTAGCGGGAGGGCCCCATGAGCAGTTCTTC. It encodes CASSTRLAGGPHEQFF.

This clone has only one observation. The gene calls are TRBV4-3 and TRBJ1-2; D is perhaps TRBD1 (5 bases). Between the trimmed V and J ends, which lost 0 bases and 8 bases, there was a span of 16 bases. The CDR3 consists of 15 residues. Germline-derived CDR1 and CDR2 are LGHNA and YSLEER. CDR3 in amino acids: CASSQDFQGSRGYTF. CDR3 coding DNA: TGCGCCAGCAGCCAAGACTTTCAGGGAAGCAGGGGCTACACCTTC.

This clone has just a few counts. The genes are TRBV12-3 or TRBV12-4 and TRBJ1-4; D is unclear. The CDR3 contains 13 residues. V gave up 7 bases and J gave up 4 bases, with 10 bases separating them. CDR3: CASKFSLNEKLFF. CDR3 bases: TGTGCCAGCAAGTTCAGCCTTAATGAAAAACTGTTTTTT.

With respect to this clone: Other DNA variants within this sample encode the same CDR3. CDR3 nucleotides: TGCGCCAGCAGCTTGGGACAGGGCGCTGGCTACACCTTC. It yields the protein CASSLGQGAGYTF. The chain links TRBV5-1 to TRBJ1-2; TRBD1 aligns across 7 bases. From germline, CDR1 is SGHRS and CDR2 YFSETQ. The length of the CDR3 is 13 residues. V was clipped by 0 bases and J by 7 bases; unmatched bases: 3.

The chain is built from TRBV5-1 and TRBJ2-5, with 11 bases identical to TRBD2. V shed 4 bases, J shed 5 bases, and the junction held 7 bases outside the gene matches. The CDR3 has 15 residues. Germline V CDR1 and CDR2: SGHRS, YFSETQ. The CDR3 is CASSGGTSGTETQYF. The CDR3 DNA reads TGCGCCAGCAGCGGCGGGACTAGCGGCACCGAGACCCAGTACTTC. The full variable domain, in which reference TRBV5-1 and TRBJ2-5 provide the parts outside the CDR3, is KAGVTQTPRYLIKTRGQQVTLSCSPISGHRSVSWYQQTPGQGLQFLFEYFSETQRNKGNFPGRFSGRQFSNSRSEMNVSTLELGDSALYLCASSGGTSGTETQYFGPGTRLLVL.

The genes are TRBV7-3 and TRBJ2-5, with 9 bases lining up with TRBD1. CDR1 is SGHTA, CDR2 FQGTGA, per germline. With V trimmed by 5 bases and J by 1 base, 11 bases remained unmatched. This CDR3 contains 17 residues. The CDR3 nucleotides read TGTGCCAGCAGCCGTTACCGGGACAGGGCGCGCCAAGAGACCCAGTACTTC. Translated: CASSRYRDRARQETQYF.

The count of this clone is one. The CDR3, as DNA: TGTGCCAGCAGTCCCCAGGAGGCAAGGAATGAAAAACTGTTTTTT. Translation: CASSPQEARNEKLFF. The V gene is TRBV6-5, the J gene TRBJ1-4; D unclear. The CDR3 covers 15 residues. V gave up 5 bases and J gave up 5 bases, with 15 bases separating them. The germline CDR1 and CDR2 sequences are MNHEY and SVGAGI.

This clone was observed a single time. The chain uses TRBV19 and TRBJ2-2; 8 positions agree with TRBD1. The V segment lost 5 bases and the J segment 4 bases; nucleotides outside the gene matches: 9. Germline CDR1 reads LNHDA; CDR2 reads SQIVND (reference sequence). The CDR3 runs 16 residues. The CDR3 protein is CASSLRTGWGTGELFF. For the CDR3, the DNA is TGTGCCAGTAGTCTCCGGACAGGGTGGGGCACCGGGGAGCTGTTTTTT.

The rearrangement links TRBV7-3 to TRBJ2-5, with D perhaps TRBD1 or TRBD2 (6 bases each). The CDR3 is 13 amino acids. Trimming removed 8 bases from V and 2 bases from J, with 12 bases in between. The germline CDR1 and CDR2 sequences are SGHTA and FQGTGA. The CDR3 nucleotides read TGTGCCAGCGGCCGGGGGCCACAAGAGACCCAGTACTTC. Encoded protein: CASGRGPQETQYF.

This clone was seen a few times. CDR3 amino acids: CASSPDGRPNSPLHF. The DNA of the CDR3 is TGTGCCAGCAGCCCCGACGGGCGGCCCAACTCACCCCTCCACTTT. V and J are TRBV7-2 and TRBJ1-6; no clear D. With 5 bases removed from V and 10 bases from J, the gap between germline ends came to 18 bases. Per the germline V gene, CDR1 is SGHTA and CDR2 is FQGNSA. The length of the CDR3 is 15 residues.

The V gene is TRBV20-1, the J gene TRBJ1-1, with TRBD1 identical over 7 bases. V lost 6 bases, J lost 9 bases, and 7 bases stayed unmatched. The CDR3 has 11 residues. Germline-derived CDR1 and CDR2 are DFQATT and SNEGSKA (reference sequence). The CDR3 DNA is TGCAGTGCAGGGACAGCGAATCAAGCTTTCTTT. Protein sequence: CSAGTANQAFF.